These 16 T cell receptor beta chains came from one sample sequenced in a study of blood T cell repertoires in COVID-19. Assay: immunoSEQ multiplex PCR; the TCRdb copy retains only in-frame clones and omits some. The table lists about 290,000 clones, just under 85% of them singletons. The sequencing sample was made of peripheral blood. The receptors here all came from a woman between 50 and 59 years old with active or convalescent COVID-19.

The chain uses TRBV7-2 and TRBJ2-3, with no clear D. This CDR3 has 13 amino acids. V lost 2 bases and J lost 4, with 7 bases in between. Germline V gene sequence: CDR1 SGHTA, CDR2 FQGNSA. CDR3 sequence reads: CASSLLTADTQYF. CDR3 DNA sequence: TGTGCCAGCAGCTTATTAACGGCAGATACGCAGTATTTT. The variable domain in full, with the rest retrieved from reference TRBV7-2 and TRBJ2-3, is GAGVSQSPSNKVTEKGKDVELRCDPISGHTALYWYRQSLGQGLEFLIYFQGNSAPDKSGLPSDRFSAERTGGSVSTLTIQRTQQEDSAVYLCASSLLTADTQYFGPGTRLTVL.

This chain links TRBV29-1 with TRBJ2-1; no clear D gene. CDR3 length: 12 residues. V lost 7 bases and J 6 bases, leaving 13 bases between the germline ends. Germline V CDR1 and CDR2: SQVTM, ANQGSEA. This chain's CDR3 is CSGRRRVNEQFF. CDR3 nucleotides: TGCAGCGGTCGTCGTCGGGTCAATGAGCAGTTCTTC.

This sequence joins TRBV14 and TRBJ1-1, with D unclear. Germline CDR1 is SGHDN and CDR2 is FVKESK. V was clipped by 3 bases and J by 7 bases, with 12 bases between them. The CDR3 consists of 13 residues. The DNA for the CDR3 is TGTGCCAGCAGCCACCTTACAGAAATTGAAGCTTTCTTT. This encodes CASSHLTEIEAFF.

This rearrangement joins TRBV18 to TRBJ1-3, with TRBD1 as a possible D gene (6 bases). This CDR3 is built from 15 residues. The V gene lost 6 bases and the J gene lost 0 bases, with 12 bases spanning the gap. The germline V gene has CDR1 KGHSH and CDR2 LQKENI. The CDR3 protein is CASSRDTLSGNTIYF. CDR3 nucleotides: TGTGCCAGCTCCCGGGACACCCTCTCTGGAAACACCATATATTTT.

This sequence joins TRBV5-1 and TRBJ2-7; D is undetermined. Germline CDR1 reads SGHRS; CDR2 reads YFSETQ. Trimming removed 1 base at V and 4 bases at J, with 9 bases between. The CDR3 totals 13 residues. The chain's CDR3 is CASSLNPPYEQYF. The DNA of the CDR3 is TGCGCCAGCAGCTTGAATCCCCCTTACGAGCAGTACTTC.

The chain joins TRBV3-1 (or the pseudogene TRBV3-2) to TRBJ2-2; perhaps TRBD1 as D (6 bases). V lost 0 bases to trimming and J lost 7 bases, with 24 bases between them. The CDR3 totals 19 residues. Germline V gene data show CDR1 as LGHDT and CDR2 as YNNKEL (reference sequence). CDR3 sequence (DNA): TGTGCCAGCAGCCAAGATCTAGGCCGCCGACAGGCGGCGTTCGGGGAGCTGTTTTTT. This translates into CASSQDLGRRQAAFGELFF.

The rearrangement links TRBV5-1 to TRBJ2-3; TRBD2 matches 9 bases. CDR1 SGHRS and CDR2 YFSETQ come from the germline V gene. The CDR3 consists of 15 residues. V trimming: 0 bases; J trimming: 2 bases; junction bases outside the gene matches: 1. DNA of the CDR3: TGCGCCAGCAGCTTGGGACTAGCGGTCACAGATACGCAGTATTTT. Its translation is CASSLGLAVTDTQYF.

The CDR3 bases are TGTGCCAGCAGCTCCGAGGCGGGGGTGTCCACTGAAGCTTTCTTT. The encoded protein is CASSSEAGVSTEAFF. The V and J genes are TRBV7-2 and TRBJ1-1; possible D gene TRBD1, 5 bases. There are 15 residues in the CDR3. Trimming left V 4 bases short and J 4 bases short, with 16 bases between. Germline CDR1 SGHTA, CDR2 FQGNSA.

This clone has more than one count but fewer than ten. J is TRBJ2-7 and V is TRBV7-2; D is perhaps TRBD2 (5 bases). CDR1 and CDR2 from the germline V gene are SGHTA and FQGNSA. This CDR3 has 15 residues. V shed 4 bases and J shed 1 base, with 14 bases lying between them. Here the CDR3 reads CASSSTGIESYEQYF. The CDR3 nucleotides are TGTGCCAGCAGCTCCACGGGGATAGAATCCTACGAGCAGTACTTC.

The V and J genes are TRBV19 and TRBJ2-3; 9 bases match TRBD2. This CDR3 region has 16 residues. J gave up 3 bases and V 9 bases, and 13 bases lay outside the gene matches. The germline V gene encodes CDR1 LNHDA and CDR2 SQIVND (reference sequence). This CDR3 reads CASKLTAGGRTDTQYF. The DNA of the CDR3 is TGTGCCAGCAAACTGACAGCGGGAGGTCGGACAGATACGCAGTATTTT.

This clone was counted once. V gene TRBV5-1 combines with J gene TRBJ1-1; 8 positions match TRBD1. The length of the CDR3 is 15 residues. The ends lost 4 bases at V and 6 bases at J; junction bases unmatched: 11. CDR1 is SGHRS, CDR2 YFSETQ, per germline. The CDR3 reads CASSRDRLPYAEAFF. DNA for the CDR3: TGCGCCAGCAGCCGGGACAGGCTACCCTATGCTGAAGCTTTCTTT.

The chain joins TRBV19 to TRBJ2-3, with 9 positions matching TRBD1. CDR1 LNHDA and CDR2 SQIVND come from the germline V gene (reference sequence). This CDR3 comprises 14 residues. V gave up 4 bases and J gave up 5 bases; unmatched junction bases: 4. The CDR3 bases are TGTGCCAGTAGTACCGGGACAGGGAAAGATACGCAGTATTTT. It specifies CASSTGTGKDTQYF.

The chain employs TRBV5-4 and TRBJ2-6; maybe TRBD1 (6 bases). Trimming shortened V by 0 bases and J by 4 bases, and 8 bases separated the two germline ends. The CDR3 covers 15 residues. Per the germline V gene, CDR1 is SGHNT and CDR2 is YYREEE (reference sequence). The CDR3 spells CASSLGGPGANVLTF. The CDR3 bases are TGTGCCAGCAGCTTGGGGGGGCCCGGGGCCAACGTCCTGACTTTC.

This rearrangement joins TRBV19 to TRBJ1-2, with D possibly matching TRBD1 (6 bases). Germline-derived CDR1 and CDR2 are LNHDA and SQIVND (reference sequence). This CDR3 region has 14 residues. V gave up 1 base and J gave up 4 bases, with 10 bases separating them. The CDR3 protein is CASSIGGGSYGYTF. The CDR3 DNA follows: TGTGCCAGTAGTATAGGGGGGGGCTCCTATGGCTACACCTTC. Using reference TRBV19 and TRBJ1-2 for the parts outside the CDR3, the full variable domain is DGGITQSPKYLFRKEGQNVTLSCEQNLNHDAMYWYRQDPGQGLRLIYYSQIVNDFQKGDIAEGYSVSREKKESFPLTVTSAQKNPTAFYLCASSIGGGSYGYTFGSGTRLTVV.

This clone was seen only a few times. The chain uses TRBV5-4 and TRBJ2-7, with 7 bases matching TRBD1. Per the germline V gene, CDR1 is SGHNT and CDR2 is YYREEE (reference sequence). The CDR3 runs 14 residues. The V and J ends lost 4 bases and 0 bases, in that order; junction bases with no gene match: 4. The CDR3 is CASSTRTGSYEQYF. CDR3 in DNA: TGTGCCAGCAGCACTAGGACAGGCTCCTACGAGCAGTACTTC.

The CDR3 is CASSELAGILSGGELFF. The CDR3 region has the DNA TGTGCCAGCAGTGAACTAGCGGGGATTCTTTCGGGCGGGGAGCTGTTTTTT. The V and J genes are TRBV2 and TRBJ2-2; TRBD2 agrees at 9 bases. The J segment lost 7 bases and the V segment lost 2 bases, leaving 11 bases of the junction unmatched. Germline CDR1 and CDR2: SNHLY and FYNNEI. This CDR3 is built from 17 residues.